This T cell receptor beta chain was recovered during a study of CD8 T cells in ankylosing spondylitis. Study-level points and caveats: There was reportedly significant enrichment of clones that were disease-linked in matched ankylosing spondylitis synovial fluid. As for the disease-linked clones, they showed a CD8+ phenotype and occurred at relatively low frequencies in peripheral blood. It appeared that ankylosing spondylitis blood was characterized by a TCR beta motif of several highly homologous variants. Reactive arthritis synovial fluid and blood were previously reported to contain some motif variants.

Note on this clonotype: What it recognizes is unknown.

Each TCR beta library was made by quantitative 5'-RACE that incorporated molecular barcodes. TCRdb processed the 5' RACE reads anew with MiXCR; each CDR3 protein has one entry. Of 250,000 to 350,000 distinct CDR3 sequences listed, 8% are singletons. The germline V gene encodes CDR1 MNHEY and CDR2 SMNVEV (reference sequence). This CDR3 has 15 residues. V was clipped by 5 bases and J by 0 bases; unmatched bases: 3. The rearrangement links TRBV27 to TRBJ2-7; 11 positions agree with TRBD2. The specimen sequenced was blood, either unsorted or a sorted T cell fraction (not recorded which). The TCR sequence derives from a male donor with ankylosing spondylitis. The CDR3: CASSRLAGSSYEQYF. The DNA of the CDR3 is TGTGCCAGCAGTAGACTAGCGGGAAGCTCCTACGAGCAGTACTTC.